This T cell receptor (beta chain) was captured in a study of T cell clonality in common variable immunodeficiency (dated by TCRdb to the mid-2010s). What the authors observed across the whole study: Although equal DNA input was used, an average of approximately 82,000 unique sequences per sample was obtained for controls, compared with about 30,000 for CVID samples. Differences among patients in the CVID cohort limited the correlations between repertoire features and clinical complications. TCRbeta clonality was higher in CVID subjects than in healthy controls (t-test p = 0.018), and the increase was most characteristic of about a third of subjects. Fewer deletions and N-nucleotide insertions were reportedly observed in CVID TCRbeta sequences, and highly modified clones with 13 or more V deletions were reportedly absent from CVID TCRbeta sequences. CVID subjects shared fewer TCRbeta clones with each other than healthy controls did (p < 0.0001). According to the authors, finding the cause of the higher clonality in CVID would require sequencing the repertoires of T cell subpopulations.

The V end loses 8 bases and the J end loses 1 base, and a stretch of 11 bases separates them. The CDR3 contains 13 residues, cysteine and phenylalanine counted. Of the CDR3's DNA, 30 bases were read; they are in frame from base 1. From a lookup of the germline V gene (reference sequence), CDR1 and CDR2 are LNHDA and SQIVND. Turning to this clone: Its antigen is unknown. The read gets to within 3 residues of the CDR3 end, and the germline J gene fills in the rest.

For sequencing input, CVID and control samples contributed equivalent amounts of genomic DNA. For every sample, a 60 bp segment covering the rearranged TCRbeta CDR3 region was amplified and then sequenced. TCRbeta amplification used the immunoSEQ assay, a bias-corrected multiplex PCR with high-throughput sequencing. The paper's data handling went like this. Every unique nucleotide sequence was considered a clone and was annotated with V, D and J genes, copy number and frequency. Sequences were labeled productive if in frame, and non-productive if out of frame or containing stop codons. Clonality was calculated from Shannon's entropy as previously described. Mean CDR3 Kyte-Doolittle hydropathy was derived from the predicted amino acid sequences of productive clones. Using the R hclust function, scaled V gene usage was clustered hierarchically with Manhattan distance and complete linkage. To assess clone sharing by CDR3 amino acid sequence, 12 repertoires per group were resampled over 100 rounds. The repertoires were screened for 70 published EBV-specific TCRbeta sequences and a few hundred published CMV-specific TCRbeta sequences. Two CVID samples yielding fewer than 10,000 sequences were excluded from analysis, leaving some 40 CVID repertoires. TCRdb carries this immuneACCESS record with in-frame sequences only. Its versions omit some clonotypes, under half of them owing to an unresolved V gene in the studies checked, with the rest unexplained. V, J and clone size were drawn from that table, and D and trimming were deduced from the DNA. This sample was tabulated with fewer than 35,000 clones, among which there are no singletons. 5.5% to 7% of the sample is held by the ten biggest clonotypes.

Diagnosis of CVID followed standard criteria, namely serum IgG, IgA and/or IgM below the normal range together with specific antibody deficiency. There were some 42 subjects in the CVID group (about 29 male and 15 or so female), ranging in age from about 8 to 70 years, with a mean age of roughly 40. Both CVID patients and healthy controls were predominantly of Caucasian heritage. At the time of study participation, every CVID subject had been on replacement immunoglobulin therapy for at least one year. No CVID subject was ill or taking immunomodulatory or immunosuppressive medication when blood was collected. Heparinized peripheral whole blood samples of about 5 to 8 ml were obtained from each donor. Genomic DNA from adults with common variable immune deficiency (CVID) and from healthy adult controls was used to sequence TCRbeta CDR3 repertoires. Diluted blood was subjected to density centrifugation over Hypaque 1077 or Ficoll-Paque for isolation of peripheral blood mononuclear cells. Genomic DNA was obtained from unsorted mononuclear cells through either Qiagen column purification or a centrifugation-based method.

The chain links TRBV19 with TRBJ1-2, with TRBD1 tentatively as D gene (5 bases match). What was sequenced was peripheral blood mononuclear cells. This TCR derives from a human donor with common variable immunodeficiency. CDR3 bases read: TGTGCCAGTCAATGGCAGGGTAACTATGGC. The resulting protein is CASQWQGNYG. The full CDR3 reads CASQWQGNYGYTF.